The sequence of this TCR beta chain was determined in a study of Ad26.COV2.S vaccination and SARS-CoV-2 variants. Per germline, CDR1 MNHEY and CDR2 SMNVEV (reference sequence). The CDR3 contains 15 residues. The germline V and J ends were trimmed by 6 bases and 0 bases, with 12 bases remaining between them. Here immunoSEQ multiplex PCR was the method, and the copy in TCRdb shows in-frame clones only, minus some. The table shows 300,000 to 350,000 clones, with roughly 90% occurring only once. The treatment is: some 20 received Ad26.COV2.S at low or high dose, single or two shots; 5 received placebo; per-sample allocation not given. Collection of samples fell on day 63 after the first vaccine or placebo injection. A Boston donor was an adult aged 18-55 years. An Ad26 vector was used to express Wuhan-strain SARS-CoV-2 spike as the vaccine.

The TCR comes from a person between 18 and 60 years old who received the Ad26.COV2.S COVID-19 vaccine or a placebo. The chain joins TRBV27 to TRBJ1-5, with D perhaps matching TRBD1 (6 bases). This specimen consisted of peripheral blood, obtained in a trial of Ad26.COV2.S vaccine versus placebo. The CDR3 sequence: CASSRTAFSNQPQHF. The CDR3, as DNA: TGTGCCAGCAGCCGGACAGCTTTTAGCAATCAGCCCCAGCATTTT.